This TCR beta chain was found in a study of blood T cell repertoires in COVID-19. The wider study: Spain, Italy and the United States supplied samples that represented acute and convalescent COVID-19. Sources were T cells, B-cell-depleted T cells, or PBMCs; the material itself was cDNA or gDNA.

In the study's own analysis: Reference gene primer amplification gave nucleated cell count estimates. Method: immunoSEQ multiplex PCR; TCRdb's copy keeps in-frame clones and lacks some. The V and J calls and clone size were taken over from that table, and D and trimming were inferred from the DNA. The repertoire includes a few hundred thousand clones, around 88% of them detected once, and 5.5% to 7% sits in the top ten. The CDR3 totals 14 residues. The germline CDR1 and CDR2 sequences are SGHRS and YFSETQ. With 4 bases removed from V and 2 bases from J, the gap between germline ends came to 11 bases.

This clonotype was sampled from a woman in her thirties who had recovered from COVID-19. The V and J genes are TRBV5-1 and TRBJ2-3; D is ambiguous. The sequencing input was peripheral blood. Here the CDR3 reads CASSPETNTDTQYF. DNA for the CDR3: TGCGCCAGCAGCCCAGAGACAAACACAGATACGCAGTATTTT.